The 3 T cell receptor beta chains in this list originate from one sample, sequenced in a study of Ad26.COV2.S vaccination and SARS-CoV-2 variants. Produced via immunoSEQ multiplex PCR; TCRdb's table is partial and in-frame only. The sample consists of approximately 300,000 clones, roughly 84% of them appearing once. Treatment indicated: some 20 received Ad26.COV2.S at low or high dose, single or two shots; 5 received placebo; per-sample allocation not given. It was on day 63 after the first vaccine or placebo injection that samples were taken. The source material was peripheral blood, sampled in a trial of Ad26.COV2.S vaccine versus placebo. These receptors came from a person between 18 and 65 years old who received the Ad26.COV2.S COVID-19 vaccine or a placebo.

J is TRBJ2-2 and V is TRBV5-1; maybe TRBD2 (7 bases). The CDR3 runs 14 residues. Looked up from germline, CDR1 is SGHRS and CDR2 is YFSETQ. V was cut by 2 bases and J by 7 bases, with 12 bases left in between. CDR3 sequence: CASSLRGAGGELFF. CDR3 sequence (DNA): TGCGCCAGCAGCTTACGGGGGGCAGGCGGGGAGCTGTTTTTT.

V is TRBV6-1 and J is TRBJ1-1, with 7 bases that match TRBD1. Germline assignment: CDR1 MNHNS and CDR2 SASEGT. This CDR3 is built from 15 residues. Unmatched junction bases numbered 13, after V lost 6 bases and J lost 6 bases. CDR3 bases: TGTGCCAGCAGCTCAACCACAGGGGCTGGGGCTGAAGCTTTCTTT. This gives the protein CASSSTTGAGAEAFF.

This clone appeared once. The chain couples TRBV19 to TRBJ2-2; 8 positions match TRBD1. Germline CDR1 LNHDA, CDR2 SQIVND (reference sequence). V was clipped by 2 bases and J by 6 bases; unmatched bases: 11. This CDR3 region has 17 residues. The CDR3 DNA reads TGTGCCAGTAGTATATCCCCCGGACAGGGTGGGCCCGGGGAGCTGTTTTTT. This codes for CASSISPGQGGPGELFF. Complete variable domain (other parts from reference TRBV19 and TRBJ2-2): DGGITQSPKYLFRKEGQNVTLSCEQNLNHDAMYWYRQDPGQGLRLIYYSQIVNDFQKGDIAEGYSVSREKKESFPLTVTSAQKNPTAFYLCASSISPGQGGPGELFFGEGSRLTVL.